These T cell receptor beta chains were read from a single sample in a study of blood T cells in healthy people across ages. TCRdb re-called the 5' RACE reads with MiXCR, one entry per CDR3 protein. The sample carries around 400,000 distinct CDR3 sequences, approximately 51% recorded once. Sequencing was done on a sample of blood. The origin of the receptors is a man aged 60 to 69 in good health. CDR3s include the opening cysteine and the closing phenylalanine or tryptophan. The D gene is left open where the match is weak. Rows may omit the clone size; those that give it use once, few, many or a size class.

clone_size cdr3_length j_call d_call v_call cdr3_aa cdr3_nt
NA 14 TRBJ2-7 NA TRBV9 CANSTQGRDNEQYF TGTGCCAACAGCACTCAGGGTCGGGACAATGAGCAGTACTTC
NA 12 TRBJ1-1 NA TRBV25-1 CASSDLQWKAFF TGTGCCAGCAGTGATTTACAGTGGAAAGCTTTCTTT
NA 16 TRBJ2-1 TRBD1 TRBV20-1 CSARHRGPGTYNEQFF TGCAGTGCTAGACACAGGGGGCCGGGGACCTACAATGAGCAGTTCTTC
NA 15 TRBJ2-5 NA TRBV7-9 CASGLARTGKETQYF TGTGCCAGCGGCTTAGCTCGGACTGGAAAAGAGACCCAGTACTTC
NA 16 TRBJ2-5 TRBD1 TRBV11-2 CASSSTLQGGQETQYF TGTGCCAGCAGCTCGACACTACAGGGGGGACAAGAGACCCAGTACTTC
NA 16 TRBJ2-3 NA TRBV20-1 CSARPLEVTSTDTQYF TGCAGTGCTAGACCCTTGGAGGTCACTAGCACAGATACGCAGTATTTT
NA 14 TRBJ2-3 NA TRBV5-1 CASGGVTSTDTQYF TGCGCCAGCGGAGGGGTCACTAGCACAGATACGCAGTATTTT
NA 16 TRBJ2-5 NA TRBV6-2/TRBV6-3 CASSYRARVNNETQYF TGTGCCAGCAGTTACCGAGCGAGGGTAAACAATGAGACCCAGTACTTC
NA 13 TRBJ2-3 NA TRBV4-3 CASSQDGWDTQYF TGCGCCAGCAGCCAAGATGGATGGGATACGCAGTATTTT
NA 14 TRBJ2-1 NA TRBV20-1 CSARDGTRDNEQFF TGCAGTGCTAGAGATGGGACAAGGGACAATGAGCAGTTCTTC
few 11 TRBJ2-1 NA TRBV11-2 CASSYHREQFF TGTGCCAGCAGCTACCACCGTGAGCAGTTCTTC
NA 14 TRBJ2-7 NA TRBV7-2 CASSPRTLPYEQYF TGTGCCAGCAGCCCCCGGACACTGCCCTACGAGCAGTACTTC
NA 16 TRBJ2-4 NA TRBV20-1 CSAGVRLGTAKNIQYF TGCAGTGCGGGGGTGAGGCTGGGTACAGCCAAAAACATTCAGTACTTC
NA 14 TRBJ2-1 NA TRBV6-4 CASRPEEGFREQFF TGTGCCAGCAGACCGGAGGAAGGGTTTAGAGAGCAGTTCTTC
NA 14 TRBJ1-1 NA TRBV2 CASSGQYSDTEAFF TGTGCCAGCAGTGGACAATATTCGGACACTGAAGCTTTCTTT
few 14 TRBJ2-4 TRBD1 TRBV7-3 CASSPGTVKNIQYF TGTGCCAGCAGCCCCGGGACAGTCAAAAACATTCAGTACTTC
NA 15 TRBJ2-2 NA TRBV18 CASSPDGRFTGELFF TGTGCCAGCTCACCAGACGGACGCTTTACCGGGGAGCTGTTTTTT